The TCR beta chain under discussion was sequenced for a study of post-analysis software for immune sequencing data. cDNA libraries for TCR beta contained unique molecular identifiers. In TCRdb, the PCR reads were re-called with MiXCR into one record per CDR3 protein. The sample contains about 180,000 distinct CDR3 sequences, approximately 28% of which appear only once. Study findings and constraints: A few TRBV segments, TRBV5-6, TRBV5-1 and TRBV20-1 among them, were found more frequent in patients than controls.

This CDR3 has 14 residues. The germline V gene encodes CDR1 DFQATT and CDR2 SNEGSKA (reference sequence). V was shortened by 0 bases and J by 3 bases, with 8 bases between the two germline ends. There are many counts of this clonotype. Its antigen is currently unknown. This TCR came from a girl aged 5 to 17 with multiple sclerosis. Input material: blood. The V gene is TRBV20-1, the J gene TRBJ1-4; D is undetermined. This chain's CDR3 is CSARDRGANEKLFF. CDR3 sequence (DNA): TGCAGTGCTAGAGATCGTGGGGCTAATGAAAAACTGTTTTTT.